Presented here are 28 T cell receptor beta chains from one specimen sequenced in a study of shared clonotypes between healthy human individuals. Sequencing was performed with immunoSEQ multiplex PCR; in TCRdb, only in-frame clones are kept and a portion is missing. The top ten hold under 15% of the sample, which has about 510,000 clones, over 75% seen once. What was sequenced was PBMCs. The receptor set was obtained from a woman between 35 and 50 years old in good health. Some clones in this sample may be carry-over from other donors' samples.

The rearrangement joins TRBV5-1 to TRBJ2-1; 11 positions agree with TRBD2. This CDR3 has 15 amino acids. Trimming cost V 4 bases and J 10 bases; bases outside gene matches: 10. The germline V gene encodes CDR1 SGHRS and CDR2 YFSETQ. DNA for the CDR3: TGCGCCAGCAGCGTAGCGGGAGGGGGGCCGTGGGAGCAGTTCTTC. Encoded protein: CASSVAGGGPWEQFF.

Here the CDR3 DNA reads TGCGCCAGCAGCTTGGCCGGGGGCGCCTTGGGCTACGAGCAGTACTTC. This encodes CASSLAGGALGYEQYF. The V call is TRBV5-1, the J call TRBJ2-7; either TRBD1 or TRBD2 may fit D (6 bases each). Trimming stripped 0 bases from V and 3 bases from J, with 16 bases between. Germline loops: CDR1 SGHRS, CDR2 YFSETQ. The CDR3 contains 16 residues.

The V gene is TRBV15, the J gene TRBJ2-1; 10 bases fit TRBD2. The V gene end was trimmed by 0 bases and the J gene end by 8 bases; junction bases not matched to a gene: 10. The CDR3 contains 17 residues. From germline, CDR1 is LNHNV and CDR2 YYDKDF (reference sequence). The CDR3, as DNA: TGTGCCACCAGCAGAGAAGGGCCAGCGGGAGGGCCAGATGAGCAGTTCTTC. It yields the protein CATSREGPAGGPDEQFF.

Worth noting for this clone: An end of the junction does not agree with germline; a read error may underlie this. This rearrangement joins TRBV18 to TRBJ2-5, with 13 bases fitting TRBD2. This CDR3 has 16 amino acids. From germline, CDR1 is KGHSH and CDR2 LQKENI. The CDR3 reads CASSPGLAGDPRRLNF. DNA of the CDR3: TGTGCCAGCTCACCAGGACTAGCGGGAGACCCTCGGCGACTGAACTTC.

The genes are TRBV9 and TRBJ1-2, with TRBD1 matching over 9 bases. The trim removed 3 bases at V and 4 bases at J, leaving 4 bases unmatched. The V gene's germline CDR1 is SGDLS and CDR2 YYNGEE. This CDR3 comprises 14 residues. This chain's CDR3 is CASSEDRGFYGYTF. The DNA for the CDR3 is TGTGCCAGCAGCGAGGACAGGGGTTTCTATGGCTACACCTTC.

The genes are TRBV4-3 and TRBJ1-1; D not certain. Germline assignment: CDR1 LGHNA and CDR2 YSLEER. The V gene lost 0 bases and the J gene lost 0 bases, with 5 bases spanning the gap. The CDR3 has 14 residues. The CDR3 DNA reads as TGCGCCAGCAGCCAAGACATCCTGAACACTGAAGCTTTCTTT. Translated, it gives CASSQDILNTEAFF.

The J gene is TRBJ2-5, the V gene TRBV10-3; 12 nucleotides line up with TRBD2. Losses at the gene ends were 7 bases for V and 4 bases for J; bases not matched to a gene: 7. CDR3 length equals 15 residues. Germline assignment: CDR1 ENHRY and CDR2 SYGVKD. This CDR3 is CAINPSGRVGETQYF. DNA for the CDR3: TGTGCCATCAACCCTAGCGGGAGGGTAGGAGAGACCCAGTACTTC.

The J gene is TRBJ1-1, the V gene TRBV29-1, with TRBD1 as a possible D gene (6 bases). The CDR3 spans 10 residues. V lost 6 bases and J lost 6, with 8 bases in between. Germline V gives CDR1 SQVTM, CDR2 ANQGSEA. The DNA for the CDR3 is TGCAGCGTCCCAGGGGCTGAAGCTTTCTTT. Translating it yields CSVPGAEAFF.

V gene TRBV15 combines with J gene TRBJ1-5; D is unresolved. CDR3 length: 13 residues. Germline V lookup: CDR1 LNHNV, CDR2 YYDKDF (reference sequence). The V gene lost 8 bases and the J gene lost 7 bases, with 15 bases spanning the gap. The CDR3 spells CATCPGSGQPQHF. CDR3 DNA: TGTGCCACCTGTCCCGGGTCGGGGCAGCCCCAGCATTTT.

This chain joins TRBV19 and TRBJ2-7; no definite D call. The V gene lost 6 bases and the J gene lost 3 bases, with 18 bases spanning the gap. CDR1 is LNHDA, CDR2 SQIVND, per germline (reference sequence). The CDR3 is made up of 15 amino acids. CDR3 bases: TGTGCCAGTAGCGCGCCACCGGGCCCTGGCTACGAGCAGTACTTC. It translates to CASSAPPGPGYEQYF.

The sample holds one count of this clone. DNA of the CDR3: TGTGCCAGCAGCGTAGCTGAGGGACAGGGGGCCTATGGCTACACCTTC. It translates to CASSVAEGQGAYGYTF. V and J are TRBV9 and TRBJ1-2; TRBD1 matches at 12 bases. The germline V gene encodes CDR1 SGDLS and CDR2 YYNGEE. The CDR3 contains 16 residues. Losses at the gene ends were 0 bases for V and 4 bases for J; bases not matched to a gene: 4.

CDR3 sequence (DNA): TGTGCCAGCAGCTTGGGGTCAGCAGGGGGGTCCTACGAGCAGTACTTC. Protein product: CASSLGSAGGSYEQYF. V is TRBV5-6 and J is TRBJ2-7; D may be TRBD1 (7 bases). Trimming cost V 0 bases and J 1 base, with 14 bases left between them. Germline V gives CDR1 SGHDT, CDR2 YYEEEE. The CDR3 covers 16 residues.

The chain couples TRBV4-1 to TRBJ2-3, with 9 positions matching TRBD2. The V segment lost 3 bases and the J segment 10 bases; nucleotides outside the gene matches: 11. The CDR3 is 15 residues long. The germline V gene encodes CDR1 MGHRA and CDR2 YSYEKL. The CDR3 protein is CASSHPGTSQRSQYF. The CDR3 bases are TGCGCCAGCAGCCATCCCGGGACTAGCCAAAGATCGCAGTATTTT.

V and J are TRBV19 and TRBJ1-3; a weak D match, TRBD1 (5 bases). The germline V and J ends were trimmed by 5 bases and 0 bases, with 8 bases remaining between them. This CDR3 region has 14 residues. Germline-derived CDR1 and CDR2 are LNHDA and SQIVND (reference sequence). CDR3 region: CASSRTRSGNTIYF. The CDR3 DNA reads TGTGCCAGTAGTCGGACACGCTCTGGAAACACCATATATTTT.

This clone was seen only once. This rearrangement joins TRBV4-2 to TRBJ2-2; the D is unclear. Germline V gene lookup returns CDR1 LGHNA and CDR2 YNFKEQ. The V gene lost 0 bases and the J gene lost 3 bases, with 17 bases spanning the gap. The CDR3 extends over 18 amino acids. Written as DNA, the CDR3 is TGTGCCAGCAGCCAAGATCGGGCCGCTAGTAGGGACACCGGGGAGCTGTTTTTT. Translated: CASSQDRAASRDTGELFF.

The rearrangement uses TRBV15 and TRBJ1-2; no definite D call. Trimming stripped 1 base from V and 4 bases from J, with 10 bases between. This CDR3 contains 14 residues. Per the germline V gene, CDR1 is LNHNV and CDR2 is YYDKDF (reference sequence). The CDR3 here is CATSRGGEGYGYTF. The CDR3 region has the DNA TGTGCCACCAGCAGAGGGGGTGAAGGCTATGGCTACACCTTC.

The CDR3 loop reads CASSGGVGYEQYF. CDR3 coding DNA: TGTGCCAGCAGCGGGGGGGTCGGCTACGAGCAGTACTTC. The rearrangement uses TRBV9 and TRBJ2-7, with D perhaps TRBD2 (6 bases). This CDR3 is built from 13 residues. Trimming took off 3 bases at V and 3 bases at J, with 10 bases between the two ends. Germline CDR1 and CDR2: SGDLS and YYNGEE. The variable domain in full, with the rest retrieved from reference TRBV9 and TRBJ2-7, is DSGVTQTPKHLITATGQRVTLRCSPRSGDLSVYWYQQSLDQGLQFLIQYYNGEERAKGNILERFSAQQFPDLHSELNLSSLELGDSALYFCASSGGVGYEQYFGPGTRLTVT.

V is TRBV9 and J is TRBJ2-1, with 8 bases identical to TRBD1. The CDR3 extends over 15 amino acids. The V gene's germline CDR1 is SGDLS and CDR2 YYNGEE. V lost 4 bases, J lost 5 bases, and 8 bases stayed unmatched. CDR3 coding DNA: TGTGCCAGCAGCCGGACAGGGAGTGGCGACAATGAGCAGTTCTTC. Protein: CASSRTGSGDNEQFF.

This clone was observed a handful of times. The rearrangement joins TRBV7-2 to TRBJ1-1; 7 bases fit TRBD1. The germline V gene encodes CDR1 SGHTA and CDR2 FQGNSA. Trimming removed 2 bases from V and 8 bases from J; junction bases left unmatched: 8. The CDR3 is 14 amino acids. The DNA of the CDR3 is TGTGCCAGCAGCTTACCGGACAGGATAAGGGAAGCTTTCTTT. This codes for CASSLPDRIREAFF.

V gene TRBV7-9 combines with J gene TRBJ2-3, with D possibly TRBD2 on 5 matching bases. CDR3 length equals 15 residues. Trimming removed 1 base at V and 1 base at J, with 9 bases between. Germline-derived CDR1 and CDR2 are SEHNR and FQNEAQ (reference sequence). The CDR3 nucleotides read TGTGCCAGCAGCTTAGTAGCGTTTGGCACAGATACGCAGTATTTT. It encodes CASSLVAFGTDTQYF.

In this sample, this clone turned up once. The chain joins TRBV7-9 to TRBJ2-7, with a tentative D call TRBD1 (5 bases). There are 13 residues in the CDR3. Germline assignment: CDR1 SEHNR and CDR2 FQNEAQ (reference sequence). V lost 7 bases and J lost 6, with 16 bases in between. CDR3 residues: CASKPPTQAEQYF. The CDR3 DNA is TGTGCCAGCAAGCCACCGACACAGGCCGAGCAGTACTTC.

Concerning this clone itself: A far larger clone is one nucleotide away, so this likely arose from a read error. V usage is TRBV7-9 and J usage is TRBJ1-1, with 7 bases aligning to TRBD1. This CDR3 has 18 residues. J was trimmed by 0 bases and V by 5 bases; bases with no gene match: 15. CDR1 is SEHNR, CDR2 FQNEAQ, per germline (reference sequence). CDR3 in amino acids: CASSPPVVGQAMNTEAFF. The CDR3 nucleotides are TGTGCCAGCAGCCCACCAGTAGTCGGACAGGCGATGAACACTGAAGCTTTCTTT.

The rearrangement joins TRBV6-6 to TRBJ1-1; D unclear. In germline, CDR1 is MNHNY, CDR2 SVGAGI (reference sequence). The CDR3 sequence is 14 residues long. V was pared by 3 bases and J by 2 bases, with 10 bases between. CDR3 sequence (DNA): TGTGCCAGCAGTTATGAGGACCGAAACACTGAAGCTTTCTTT. This translates into CASSYEDRNTEAFF.

The chain combines TRBV18 with TRBJ1-3; D is uncertain. V dropped 0 bases and J dropped 1 base, with 4 bases sitting between them. The germline gives CDR1 KGHSH, CDR2 LQKENI. The CDR3 length is 14 residues. The CDR3 DNA follows: TGTGCCAGCTCACCACCATTATCTGGAAACACCATATATTTT. Protein sequence: CASSPPLSGNTIYF.

This chain links TRBV11-2 with TRBJ2-4; TRBD2 is a possible D gene (7 bases). Germline V gene data show CDR1 as SGHAT and CDR2 as FQNNGV. The V end lost 6 bases, the J end lost 6 bases, and 12 bases lay between the germline ends. The CDR3 covers 13 residues. This CDR3 is CASRHREGNIQYF. The CDR3, as DNA: TGTGCCAGCAGACACAGGGAGGGAAACATTCAGTACTTC.

A word on this clone: An end of the junction differs from the germline gene, which may be a read error. The CDR3: CASSVRGDNNGELFF. The CDR3 DNA reads as TGTGCCAGCAGCGTAAGAGGCGACAACAACGGGGAGCTGTTTTTT. The chain employs TRBV9 and TRBJ2-2; D gene uncertain. Per the germline V gene, CDR1 is SGDLS and CDR2 is YYNGEE. The CDR3 consists of 15 residues.

V is TRBV19 and J is TRBJ2-7; tentative D call: TRBD2 (7 bases). The length of the CDR3 is 14 residues. Trimming shortened V by 8 bases and J by 7 bases, and 21 bases separated the two germline ends. Germline V gene sequence: CDR1 LNHDA, CDR2 SQIVND (reference sequence). CDR3 DNA sequence: TGTGCCAGTCCAGGGGTCGGGGGGCAAGAAGAGCAGTACTTC. The encoded protein is CASPGVGGQEEQYF.

With regard to this clone: Compared with germline, one end of the junction differs, possibly owing to a read error. This chain's CDR3 is CASSEFRTPRLF. CDR3 in DNA: TGCGCCAGCAGTGAGTTCCGGACACCCCGGCTCTTC. This chain uses TRBV10-1 with TRBJ2-1; TRBD1 is a possible D gene (5 bases). The germline V gene encodes CDR1 WNHNN and CDR2 SYGVQD (reference sequence). There are 12 residues in the CDR3.